The text below deals with one T cell receptor beta chain. Its specificity is not known. The TCRbeta library was prepared with unique molecular identifiers. TCRdb passed the PCR reads through MiXCR, listing each CDR3 protein once. The table has about 98,000 distinct CDR3 sequences, about a quarter seen once; the top ten hold about a fifth. The data were taken from a study of T-cell reconstitution after alpha-beta-depleted transplantation in children. Per the germline V gene, CDR1 is WSHSY and CDR2 is SAAADI. The CDR3 spans 15 residues. Trimming removed 1 base from V and 5 bases from J, with 12 bases in between. Study-wide results and limits: The origin of high day-60 TCRbeta diversity in some patients lay in surviving recipient T cells and thymic progenitors. A year post-transplant, T-cell counts and diversity derived mostly from newly produced T cells. Reported findings indicate that, about two months after transplant, alpha-beta T cells came from several hundred expanded clones, which were derived from non-depleted graft cells.

The source is a boy aged 2 to 10 with acute lymphoblastic leukemia, due to receive a stem cell transplant. This specimen consisted of PBMCs, obtained before TCRalphabeta/CD19-depleted stem cell transplant. The gene calls are TRBV10-2 and TRBJ1-5, with D possibly TRBD1 on 6 matching bases. CDR3 DNA: TGCGCCAGCAGTGAGTTCAGGGGCGATGATCAGCCCCAGCATTTT. This gives the protein CASSEFRGDDQPQHF.